The 24 T cell receptor beta chains reported below all come from one sample, sequenced in a study of T cells in Graves' hyperthyroidism and ophthalmopathy. Amplified TCR beta CDR3 regions derived from RNA transcripts. A first-round RT-PCR of the TCR CDR3 used the HTBI primer set. TCRdb re-derived calls from the multiplex PCR reads in MiXCR, one entry per CDR3 protein. The table records 600,000 to 800,000 distinct CDR3 sequences, 30% to 40% of them present only once. The sequencing input was blood. Receptor source: a woman aged 40 to 50 with Graves' hyperthyroidism.

This clonotype has only a few counts. V usage is TRBV29-1 and J usage is TRBJ2-5, with D perhaps TRBD2 (7 bases). Germline CDR1 reads SQVTM; CDR2 reads ANQGSEA. This CDR3 is 15 amino acids long. Trimming removed 0 bases at V and 5 bases at J, with 16 bases between. This chain's CDR3 is CSVEEGQGRGETQYF. CDR3 coding DNA: TGCAGCGTTGAAGAGGGGCAGGGGAGGGGGGAGACCCAGTACTTC. Combining the CDR3 with reference TRBV29-1 and TRBJ2-5 gives the whole variable domain SAVISQKPSRDICQRGTSLTIQCQVDSQVTMMFWYRQQPGQSLTLIATANQGSEATYESGFVIDKFPISRPNLTFSTLTVSNMSPEDSSIYLCSVEEGQGRGETQYFGPGTRLLVL.

This rearrangement joins TRBV29-1 to TRBJ2-7; TRBD1 agrees at 9 bases. CDR1 is SQVTM and CDR2 is ANQGSEA in the germline V gene. This CDR3 region has 13 residues. V shed 7 bases, J shed 3 bases, and the junction held 7 bases outside the gene matches. Written as DNA, the CDR3 is TGCAGCGCCCGTGGGACAGGGAACTACGAGCAGTACTTC. This translates into CSARGTGNYEQYF.

This clonotype was seen a few times. Just one base apart from a much larger clone, this may be a read error. V gene TRBV2 combines with J gene TRBJ1-5, with D hard to call. Trimming took 7 bases from V and 2 from J, leaving 9 bases between them. The germline gives CDR1 SNHLY, CDR2 FYNNEI. The CDR3 loop spans 13 amino acids. The CDR3 region is CASKSNGNQPQHF. The CDR3 DNA follows: TGTGCCAGCAAGAGTAATGGCAATCAGCCCCAGCATTTT.

This clonotype was recorded many times. The V and J genes are TRBV7-9 and TRBJ1-3; D is possibly TRBD1 (5 bases). V gave up 5 bases and J gave up 2 bases, with 13 bases separating them. Germline V gene lookup returns CDR1 SEHNR and CDR2 FQNEAQ (reference sequence). This CDR3 has 15 residues. The CDR3 is CASSRDRGPGNTIYF. The DNA of the CDR3 is TGTGCCAGCAGCCGCGACAGAGGGCCTGGAAACACCATATATTTT.

Turning to this clonotype: Since a much larger clone is just one base distant, this may be a read error. CDR3 sequence reads: CSAGGGTGGRNTF. The CDR3 DNA reads TGCAGTGCCGGAGGTGGGACAGGAGGAAGAAACACCTTC. The chain has TRBV20-1 and TRBJ1-2, with 8 positions matching TRBD1. The CDR3 has 13 amino acids. Trimming took 6 bases from V and 12 from J; bases not matched to a gene: 15. Germline V gene lookup returns CDR1 DFQATT and CDR2 SNEGSKA (reference sequence).

The chain is built from TRBV2 and TRBJ2-7, with D uncertain. The CDR3 runs to 13 residues. Germline V lookup: CDR1 SNHLY, CDR2 FYNNEI. V lost 3 bases and J 0 bases, leaving 6 bases between the germline ends. The CDR3 DNA reads TGTGCCAGCAGTGATGGCGGCTCCTACGAGCAGTACTTC. This codes for CASSDGGSYEQYF.

About this clonotype: A clone one base away is much larger, so this may be a read error. The V and J genes are TRBV4-1 and TRBJ1-2, with 8 bases aligning to TRBD1. Per germline, CDR1 MGHRA and CDR2 YSYEKL. The length of the CDR3 is 15 residues. The CDR3 is CAGSQTTGEVFGYTF. DNA for the CDR3: TGCGCCGGCAGCCAAACGACAGGGGAAGTCTTTGGCTACACCTTC.

This clonotype has just one count. The rearrangement uses TRBV6-5 and TRBJ1-2, with a weak D call TRBD1 (5 bases). The CDR3 has 16 amino acids. In germline, CDR1 is MNHEY, CDR2 SVGAGI. Trimming pared 0 bases from V and 3 bases from J, leaving 14 bases between. DNA for the CDR3: TGTGCCAGCAGTTACTCGGGGGAGGGATCATACTATGGCTACACCTTC. It specifies CASSYSGEGSYYGYTF.

The V and J genes are TRBV7-9 and TRBJ2-7; the match to TRBD2 covers 9 bases. Germline V CDR1 and CDR2: SEHNR, FQNEAQ (reference sequence). This CDR3 contains 12 residues. Losses at the gene ends were 5 bases for V and 11 bases for J; bases not matched to a gene: 7. The CDR3 DNA reads TGTGCCAGCAGCGTGCGCGGGGGGGCCAAGTACTTC. It codes for CASSVRGGAKYF.

This clonotype was recorded many times. The rearrangement joins TRBV20-1 to TRBJ1-1; D is undetermined. The CDR3 runs 13 residues. The V and J ends lost 3 bases and 12 bases respectively, with 20 bases between them. Per germline, CDR1 DFQATT and CDR2 SNEGSKA (reference sequence). CDR3 sequence reads: CSASNTFIIGSFF. The DNA of the CDR3 is TGCAGTGCTAGTAATACTTTCATAATCGGGTCTTTCTTT.

The chain couples TRBV10-3 to TRBJ1-5; the D gene is possibly TRBD1 (6 bases). Germline CDR1 and CDR2: ENHRY and SYGVKD. The CDR3 consists of 15 residues. Trimming removed 6 bases from V and 10 bases from J, with 22 bases in between. The CDR3 DNA follows: TGTGCCATCAGGGAAACAGTGGGCGCAGGGGCACCCCAGCATTTT. This encodes CAIRETVGAGAPQHF.

Worth noting for this clonotype: Mismatch with germline at one junction end may stem from a read error. The rearrangement links TRBV7-2 to TRBJ1-3; the D is unclear. This CDR3 spans 14 amino acids. Looked up from germline, CDR1 is SGHTA and CDR2 is FQGNSA. The CDR3 region is CASSPGVSGNAIYF. Written as DNA, the CDR3 is TGTGCCAGCAGTCCGGGAGTCTCTGGAAACGCCATATATTTT. The whole variable domain, remainder taken from reference TRBV7-2 and TRBJ1-3, is GAGVSQSPSNKVTEKGKDVELRCDPISGHTALYWYRQSLGQGLEFLIYFQGNSAPDKSGLPSDRFSAERTGGSVSTLTIQRTQQEDSAVYLCASSPGVSGNAIYFGEGSWLTVV.

This chain links TRBV10-3 with TRBJ2-7; possibly TRBD1 for D (6 bases). Trimming removed 6 bases from V and 7 bases from J, with 25 bases in between. The CDR3 has 16 amino acids. CDR1 is ENHRY and CDR2 is SYGVKD in the germline V gene. Here the CDR3 reads CAISDGRRDILTEQYF. DNA for the CDR3: TGTGCCATCAGCGATGGGCGACGGGACATACTGACGGAGCAGTACTTC.

A remark on this clonotype: Since a much larger clone is just one base distant, this may be a read error. The chain combines TRBV7-2 with TRBJ2-7; TRBD1 matches 12 bases. The germline gives CDR1 SGHTA, CDR2 FQGNSA. The junction had 14 bases not matched to a gene; V was cut back by 5 bases and J by 6 bases. CDR3 length: 17 residues. The CDR3 bases are TGTGCCAGCAGCCACGCCGGGACAGGGGGCACGGAAGGCGAGCAGTACTTC. This encodes CASSHAGTGGTEGEQYF. Full variable domain (missing parts from reference TRBV7-2 and TRBJ2-7): GAGVSQSPSNKVTEKGKDVELRCDPISGHTALYWYRQSLGQGLEFLIYFQGNSAPDKSGLPSDRFSAERTGGSVSTLTIQRTQQEDSAVYLCASSHAGTGGTEGEQYFGPGTRLTVT.

About this clonotype: This sequence may be a read error, since a much larger clone differs from it by one base. The chain recombines TRBV12-3 or TRBV12-4 with TRBJ1-2; D is unresolved. The CDR3 loop spans 13 amino acids. V lost 6 bases and J lost 0, with 8 bases in between. The CDR3: CASSPAANYGYTF. CDR3 in DNA: TGTGCCAGCAGCCCAGCGGCTAACTATGGCTACACCTTC.

This clonotype was counted only a few times. The V and J genes are TRBV5-1 and TRBJ1-4; no definite D call. V gave up 0 bases and J gave up 8 bases, with 11 bases separating them. The germline CDR1 and CDR2 sequences are SGHRS and YFSETQ. The CDR3 runs to 14 residues. The CDR3: CASSLEGVGEKLFF. The CDR3 bases are TGCGCCAGCAGCTTGGAGGGAGTCGGGGAAAAACTGTTTTTT.

At least ten counts were recorded for this clonotype. The chain uses TRBV7-9 and TRBJ1-5; perhaps TRBD1 as D (5 bases). Germline V gene sequence: CDR1 SEHNR, CDR2 FQNEAQ (reference sequence). Deletions cut 5 bases from V and 5 bases from J, with 10 bases between. The CDR3 totals 13 residues. The CDR3 protein is CASSRDPDQPQHF. CDR3 coding DNA: TGTGCCAGCAGCCGGGACCCCGATCAGCCCCAGCATTTT.

This clonotype was seen at least ten times. This chain joins TRBV20-1 and TRBJ1-1, with 7 bases identical to TRBD1. The CDR3 contains 13 residues. Germline V gene sequence: CDR1 DFQATT, CDR2 SNEGSKA (reference sequence). J gave up 7 bases and V 5 bases, and 10 bases lay outside the gene matches. CDR3 sequence reads: CSAEDRVGVEAFF. The CDR3 coding sequence is TGCAGTGCTGAAGACAGGGTGGGGGTTGAAGCTTTCTTT.

The chain combines TRBV9 with TRBJ2-5; 12 bases are shared with TRBD1. Per germline, CDR1 SGDLS and CDR2 YYNGEE. The trim removed 2 bases at V and 4 bases at J, leaving 3 bases unmatched. This CDR3 has 15 residues. This chain's CDR3 is CASSVSGQGAETQYF. Written as DNA, the CDR3 is TGTGCCAGCAGCGTCTCGGGACAGGGGGCAGAGACCCAGTACTTC.

A few counts support this clonotype. V and J are TRBV20-1 and TRBJ1-5; no clear D gene. The germline V and J ends were trimmed by 1 base and 6 bases, with 22 bases remaining between them. The germline V gene encodes CDR1 DFQATT and CDR2 SNEGSKA (reference sequence). This CDR3 spans 17 amino acids. CDR3 nucleotides: TGCAGTGCTAGAGTGGGAATCGATAGGAAAAACTGTCAGCCCCAGCATTTT. Encoded protein: CSARVGIDRKNCQPQHF.

The chain couples TRBV24-1 to TRBJ2-1, with TRBD2 identical over 13 bases. The CDR3 is 17 residues long. V shed 3 bases and J 8 bases; nucleotides not matched to a gene: 9. Germline CDR1 reads KGHDR; CDR2 reads SFDVKD. CDR3: CATSDTFGLAGVDEQFF. The CDR3 DNA is TGTGCCACCAGTGATACCTTTGGACTAGCGGGAGTCGATGAGCAGTTCTTC.

This clonotype was picked up many times. V is TRBV7-2 and J is TRBJ1-6; 7 positions match TRBD1. Germline V lookup: CDR1 SGHTA, CDR2 FQGNSA. Trimming at V came to 2 bases and at J to 5 bases, leaving 9 bases not matched to a gene. This CDR3 has 17 residues. The CDR3 loop reads CASSLTGGQVHNSPLHF. CDR3 nucleotides: TGTGCCAGCAGCTTAACCGGAGGACAGGTCCATAATTCACCCCTCCACTTT.

The chain carries TRBV6-5 and TRBJ2-7; 8 bases agree with TRBD1. After removal of 0 bases from V and 7 bases from J, the junction contained 26 bases not matched to a gene. This CDR3 comprises 21 residues. Germline assignment: CDR1 MNHEY and CDR2 SVGAGI. The CDR3 loop is CASSYSRTGFSDSPAKKEQYF. For the CDR3, the DNA is TGTGCCAGCAGTTACTCCAGGACAGGGTTCTCTGATAGCCCAGCGAAAAAGGAGCAGTACTTC.

The table lists this clonotype with a few counts. The rearrangement links TRBV4-1 to TRBJ2-5; 8 nucleotides line up with TRBD2. This CDR3 comprises 16 residues. Germline V lookup: CDR1 MGHRA, CDR2 YSYEKL. With V trimmed by 4 bases and J by 1 base, 8 bases remained unmatched. The CDR3 region has the DNA TGCGCCAGCAGCCCTCGATTAGCGGGGAGCCAAGAGACCCAGTACTTC. Protein sequence: CASSPRLAGSQETQYF.